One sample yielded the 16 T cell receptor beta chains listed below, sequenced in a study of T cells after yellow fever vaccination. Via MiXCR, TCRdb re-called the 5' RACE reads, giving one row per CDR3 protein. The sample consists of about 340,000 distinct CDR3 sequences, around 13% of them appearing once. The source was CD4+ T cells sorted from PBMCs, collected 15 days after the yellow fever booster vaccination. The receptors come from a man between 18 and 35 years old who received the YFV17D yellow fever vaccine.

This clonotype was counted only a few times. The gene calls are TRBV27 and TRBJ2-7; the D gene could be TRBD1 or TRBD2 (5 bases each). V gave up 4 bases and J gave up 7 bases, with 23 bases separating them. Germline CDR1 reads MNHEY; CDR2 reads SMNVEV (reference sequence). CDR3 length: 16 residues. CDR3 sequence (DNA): TGTGCCAGCAGTTGTATCGGTGGGGGTAAGGTATGGGAGCAGTACTTC. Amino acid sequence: CASSCIGGGKVWEQYF.

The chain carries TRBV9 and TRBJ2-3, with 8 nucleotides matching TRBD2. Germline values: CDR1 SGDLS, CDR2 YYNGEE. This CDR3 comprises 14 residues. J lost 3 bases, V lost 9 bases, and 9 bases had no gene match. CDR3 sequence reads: CATSRRGVTDTQYF. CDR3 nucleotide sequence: TGTGCCACCTCCCGGCGGGGGGTGACAGATACGCAGTATTTT.

For the CDR3, the DNA is TGTGCCAGCAGCGTAGGGCCCAGCTCCTATAATTCACCCCTCCACTTT. It translates to CASSVGPSSYNSPLHF. The V and J genes are TRBV9 and TRBJ1-6; D not resolved. Trimming took off 0 bases at V and 0 bases at J, with 7 bases between the two ends. Germline V gene lookup returns CDR1 SGDLS and CDR2 YYNGEE. This CDR3 is built from 16 residues.

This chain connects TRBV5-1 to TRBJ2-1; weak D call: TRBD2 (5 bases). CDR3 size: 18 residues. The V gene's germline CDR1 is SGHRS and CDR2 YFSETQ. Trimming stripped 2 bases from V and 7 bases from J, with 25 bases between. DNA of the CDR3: TGCGCCAGCAGCTTAAGCCCTATACTCCCGGGGTCTCAAAATGAGCAGTTCTTC. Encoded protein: CASSLSPILPGSQNEQFF.

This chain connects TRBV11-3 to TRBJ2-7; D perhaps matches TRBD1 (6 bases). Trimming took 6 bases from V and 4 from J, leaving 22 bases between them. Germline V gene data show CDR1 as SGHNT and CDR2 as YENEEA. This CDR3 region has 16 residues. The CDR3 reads CASSSTGQGQLYEQYF. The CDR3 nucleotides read TGTGCCAGCAGTTCGACCGGGCAGGGGCAGTTGTACGAGCAGTACTTC.

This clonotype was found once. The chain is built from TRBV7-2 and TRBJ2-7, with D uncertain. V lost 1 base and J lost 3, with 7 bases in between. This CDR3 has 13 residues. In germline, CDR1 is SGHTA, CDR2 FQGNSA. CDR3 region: CASSLDGSYEQYV. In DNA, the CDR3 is TGTGCCAGCAGCTTAGACGGTAGCTACGAGCAGTACGTC.

The DNA for the CDR3 is TGTGCCAGCAACAGAGGCGGTTACCAAGAGACCCAGTACTTC. Protein: CASNRGGYQETQYF. The chain is built from TRBV7-9 and TRBJ2-5; D uncertain. The germline gives CDR1 SEHNR, CDR2 FQNEAQ (reference sequence). This CDR3 spans 14 amino acids. The ends were cut back, 7 bases at V and 0 bases at J, with 12 bases in the middle.

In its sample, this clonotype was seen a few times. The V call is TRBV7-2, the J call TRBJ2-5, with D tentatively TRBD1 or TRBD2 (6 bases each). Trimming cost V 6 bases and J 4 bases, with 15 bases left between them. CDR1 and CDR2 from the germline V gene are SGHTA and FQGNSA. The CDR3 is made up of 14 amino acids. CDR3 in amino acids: CASRGGLGSETQYF. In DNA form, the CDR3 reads TGTGCCAGCAGGGGGGGCCTTGGTTCAGAGACCCAGTACTTC. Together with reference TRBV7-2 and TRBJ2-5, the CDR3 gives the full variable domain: GAGVSQSPSNKVTEKGKDVELRCDPISGHTALYWYRQSLGQGLEFLIYFQGNSAPDKSGLPSDRFSAERTGGSVSTLTIQRTQQEDSAVYLCASRGGLGSETQYFGPGTRLLVL.

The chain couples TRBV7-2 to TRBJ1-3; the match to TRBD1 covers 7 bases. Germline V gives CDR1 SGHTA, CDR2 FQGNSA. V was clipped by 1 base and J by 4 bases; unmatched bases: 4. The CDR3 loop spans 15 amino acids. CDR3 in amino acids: CASSLGGQKGNTIYF. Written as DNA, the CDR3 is TGTGCCAGCAGCTTAGGGGGACAGAAGGGAAACACCATATATTTT.

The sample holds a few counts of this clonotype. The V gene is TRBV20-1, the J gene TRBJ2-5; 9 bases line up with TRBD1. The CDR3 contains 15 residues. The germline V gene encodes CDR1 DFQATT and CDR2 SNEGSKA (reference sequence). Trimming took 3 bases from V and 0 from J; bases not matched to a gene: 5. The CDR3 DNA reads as TGCAGTGCTAGGTTCGGGACAGGGCACCAAGAGACCCAGTACTTC. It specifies CSARFGTGHQETQYF.

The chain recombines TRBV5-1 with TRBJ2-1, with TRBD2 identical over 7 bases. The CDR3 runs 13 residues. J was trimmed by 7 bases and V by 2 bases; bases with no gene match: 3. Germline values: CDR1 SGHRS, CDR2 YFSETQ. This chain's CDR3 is CASSFGGGNEQFF. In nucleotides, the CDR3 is TGCGCCAGCAGCTTCGGGGGAGGGAATGAGCAGTTCTTC.

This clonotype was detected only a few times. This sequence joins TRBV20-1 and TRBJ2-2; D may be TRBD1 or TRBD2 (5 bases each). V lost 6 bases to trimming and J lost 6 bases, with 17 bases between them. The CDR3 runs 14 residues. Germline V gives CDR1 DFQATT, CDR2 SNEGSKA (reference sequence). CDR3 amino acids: CSALLSGRAGELFF. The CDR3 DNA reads TGCAGTGCCCTCCTGTCGGGGCGCGCCGGGGAGCTGTTTTTT.

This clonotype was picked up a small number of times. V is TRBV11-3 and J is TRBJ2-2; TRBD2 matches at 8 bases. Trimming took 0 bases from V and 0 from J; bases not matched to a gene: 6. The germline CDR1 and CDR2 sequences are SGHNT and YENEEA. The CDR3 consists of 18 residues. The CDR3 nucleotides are TGTGCCAGCAGCTTAGACGATCGGGGGGGTACGAACACCGGGGAGCTGTTTTTT. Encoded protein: CASSLDDRGGTNTGELFF. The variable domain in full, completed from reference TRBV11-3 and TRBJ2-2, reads EAGVVQSPRYKIIEKKQPVAFWCNPISGHNTLYWYLQNLGQGPELLIRYENEEAVDDSQLPKDRFSAERLKGVDSTLKIQPAELGDSAVYLCASSLDDRGGTNTGELFFGEGSRLTVL.

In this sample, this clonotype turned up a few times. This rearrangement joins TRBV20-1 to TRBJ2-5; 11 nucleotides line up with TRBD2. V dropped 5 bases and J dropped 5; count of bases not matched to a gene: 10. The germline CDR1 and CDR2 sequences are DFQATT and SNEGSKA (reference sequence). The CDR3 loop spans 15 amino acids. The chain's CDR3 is CSASALAGARETQYF. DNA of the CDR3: TGCAGTGCTTCCGCACTAGCGGGGGCAAGGGAGACCCAGTACTTC.

The CDR3 DNA follows: TGTGCCAGCCGGTTCCAAGAGACCCAGTACTTC. It is translated as CASRFQETQYF. The chain has TRBV6-1 and TRBJ2-5, with D uncertain. The CDR3 extends over 11 amino acids. Looked up from germline, CDR1 is MNHNS and CDR2 is SASEGT. V dropped 8 bases and J dropped 1 base, with 5 bases sitting between them.

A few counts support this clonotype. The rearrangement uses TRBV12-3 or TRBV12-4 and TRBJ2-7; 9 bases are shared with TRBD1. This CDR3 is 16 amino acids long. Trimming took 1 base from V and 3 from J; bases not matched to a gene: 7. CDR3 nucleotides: TGTGCCAGCAGTTTAGGGATAGTGGACAGGGGCTACGAGCAGTACTTC. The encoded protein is CASSLGIVDRGYEQYF.